The 14 T cell receptor beta chains below were found in one sample sequenced in a study of CD8 T cell repertoires and HIV-1 epitope variants. The assay was immunoSEQ multiplex PCR, and TCRdb's table has in-frame clones only and misses some. The table has 5,500 to 7,000 clones, around two thirds seen once. No antigens are known for them. The specimen sequenced was cultured CD8+ T cells derived from PBMCs. Source of these receptors: a male donor with HIV.

The chain combines TRBV9 with TRBJ1-2, with TRBD1 matching 8 bases. CDR1 and CDR2 from the germline V gene are SGDLS and YYNGEE. This CDR3 has 12 amino acids. V was pared by 5 bases and J by 7 bases, with 4 bases of the junction left unmatched. CDR3 region: CASRGQVSGYTF. CDR3 coding DNA: TGTGCCAGCAGGGGACAGGTTAGTGGCTACACCTTC.

The chain links TRBV5-1 to TRBJ2-3; 7 bases map to TRBD2. This CDR3 spans 16 amino acids. J was trimmed by 4 bases and V by 4 bases; bases with no gene match: 12. The V gene's germline CDR1 is SGHRS and CDR2 YFSETQ. CDR3 nucleotide sequence: TGCGCCAGCAGCCCACCGGGGGAAAGCGGGGCAGATACGCAGTATTTT. Protein sequence: CASSPPGESGADTQYF.

The gene calls are TRBV7-2 and TRBJ2-7, with D possibly being TRBD1 (6 bases). Germline assignment: CDR1 SGHTA and CDR2 FQGNSA. Trimming removed 4 bases from V and 7 bases from J, with 11 bases in between. This CDR3 is built from 12 residues. Here the CDR3 reads CASSSPGDEQYF. The DNA of the CDR3 is TGTGCCAGCAGCTCGCCAGGGGATGAGCAGTACTTC.

The chain combines TRBV6-5 with TRBJ2-1; 7 bases agree with TRBD1. The length of the CDR3 is 14 residues. Looked up from germline, CDR1 is MNHEY and CDR2 is SVGAGI. J gave up 5 bases and V 4 bases, and 5 bases lay outside the gene matches. The CDR3 nucleotides read TGTGCCAGCAGTTTCCGGGACAGAGACAATGAGCAGTTCTTC. This encodes CASSFRDRDNEQFF.

The V and J genes are TRBV6-1 and TRBJ2-1; D is perhaps TRBD2 (5 bases). CDR3 length equals 17 residues. The ends were cut back, 2 bases at V and 5 bases at J, with 19 bases in the middle. Germline CDR1 MNHNS, CDR2 SASEGT. The CDR3 region has the DNA TGTGCCAGCAGTGAATTACAATGGCGGGCTATGGACAATGAGCAGTTCTTC. Protein sequence: CASSELQWRAMDNEQFF.

The V and J genes are TRBV18 and TRBJ2-2, with 12 bases fitting TRBD2. The J segment lost 7 bases and the V segment lost 3 bases, leaving 21 bases of the junction unmatched. The CDR3 consists of 21 residues. In germline, CDR1 is KGHSH, CDR2 LQKENI. Here the CDR3 DNA reads TGTGCCAGCTCACCCAGAGGAGGACTAGCGGGACCAGGAACCAAGGGCGGGGAGCTGTTTTTT. Its translation: CASSPRGGLAGPGTKGGELFF.

The chain joins TRBV7-2 to TRBJ1-5; D gene unclear. The germline V gene encodes CDR1 SGHTA and CDR2 FQGNSA. V lost 2 bases to trimming and J lost 3 bases, with 2 bases between them. There are 12 residues in the CDR3. The CDR3 is CASSLPNQPQHF. CDR3 nucleotides: TGTGCCAGCAGCTTACCCAATCAGCCCCAGCATTTT.

The J gene is TRBJ2-7, the V gene TRBV19; 9 bases fit TRBD1. The V gene end was trimmed by 6 bases and the J gene end by 3 bases; junction bases not matched to a gene: 9. Germline assignment: CDR1 LNHDA and CDR2 SQIVND (reference sequence). The length of the CDR3 is 15 residues. For the CDR3, the DNA is TGTGCCAGTAGGTCAGCGGGACAGGGCTTCTACGAGCAGTACTTC. It specifies CASRSAGQGFYEQYF.

As concerns this clone: At one end the junction does not follow the germline gene, possibly because of a read error. V is TRBV7-7 and J is TRBJ2-2, with 9 bases matching TRBD2. The germline CDR1 and CDR2 sequences are SSHAT and FNYEAQ (reference sequence). CDR3 size: 17 residues. The CDR3 loop reads CASSLEAGGPVTGELFF. CDR3 nucleotide sequence: TGTGCTAGCAGCTTAGAGGCGGGAGGGCCAGTCACCGGGGAGCTGTTTTTT.

V gene TRBV6-5 combines with J gene TRBJ2-7; TRBD2 is a possible D gene (5 bases). The CDR3 totals 12 residues. CDR1 and CDR2 (germline): MNHEY, SVGAGI. The V and J ends lost 7 bases and 5 bases respectively, with 12 bases between them. The CDR3 is CASTRSGDEQYF. In DNA form, the CDR3 reads TGTGCCAGCACCAGAAGCGGCGACGAGCAGTACTTC.

The V gene is TRBV6-1, the J gene TRBJ2-7; 11 bases align to TRBD1. CDR1 and CDR2 from the germline V gene are MNHNS and SASEGT. The junction had 8 bases not matched to a gene; V was cut back by 6 bases and J by 4 bases. This CDR3 contains 15 residues. This CDR3 reads CASREPGQGGYEQYF. The CDR3 coding sequence is TGTGCCAGCAGAGAGCCGGGACAGGGGGGATACGAGCAGTACTTC.

The chain is built from TRBV28 and TRBJ1-3; D ambiguous. In germline, CDR1 is MDHEN, CDR2 SYDVKM. This CDR3 spans 15 amino acids. Trimming left V 5 bases short and J 0 bases short, with 11 bases between. The CDR3 DNA sequence: TGTGCCAGCAGTGCACCACGGGGCTCTGGAAACACCATATATTTT. Translated: CASSAPRGSGNTIYF.

This chain connects TRBV9 to TRBJ2-3; D uncertain. The CDR3 runs 14 residues. The germline V and J ends were trimmed by 0 bases and 3 bases, with 8 bases remaining between them. Germline CDR1 and CDR2: SGDLS and YYNGEE. The CDR3 sequence is CASSVDGVTDTQYF. CDR3 sequence (DNA): TGTGCCAGCAGCGTAGATGGGGTGACAGATACGCAGTATTTT.

The rearrangement uses TRBV15 and TRBJ1-1; D is unresolved. CDR1 and CDR2 (germline): LNHNV, YYDKDF (reference sequence). Trimming took off 0 bases at V and 4 bases at J, with 9 bases between the two ends. The CDR3 totals 14 residues. For the CDR3, the DNA is TGTGCCACCAGCAGAGATAACGCCGGCACTGAAGCTTTCTTT. Translation gives CATSRDNAGTEAFF.